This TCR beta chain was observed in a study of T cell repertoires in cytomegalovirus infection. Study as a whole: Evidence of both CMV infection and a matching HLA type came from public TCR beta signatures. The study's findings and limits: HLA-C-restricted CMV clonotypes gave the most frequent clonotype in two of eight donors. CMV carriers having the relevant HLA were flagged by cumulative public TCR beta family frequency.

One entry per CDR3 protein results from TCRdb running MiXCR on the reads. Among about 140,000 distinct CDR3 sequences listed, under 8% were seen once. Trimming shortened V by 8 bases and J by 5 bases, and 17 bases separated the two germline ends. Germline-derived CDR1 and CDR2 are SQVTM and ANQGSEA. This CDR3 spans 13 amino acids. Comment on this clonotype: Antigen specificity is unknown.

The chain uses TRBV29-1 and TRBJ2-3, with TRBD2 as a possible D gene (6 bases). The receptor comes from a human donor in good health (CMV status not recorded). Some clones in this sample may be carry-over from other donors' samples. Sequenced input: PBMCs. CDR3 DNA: TGCAGCTCCTTGGGACTGCGCCGAGATACGCAGTATTTT. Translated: CSSLGLRRDTQYF.